Sequencing of this T cell receptor beta chain was carried out in a study of blood T cell repertoires in COVID-19. Study details: Specimens from acute and convalescent COVID-19 originated in the United States, Italy and Spain.

Authors' processing steps: The assay estimated nucleated cells by amplifying reference gene primers. Assay used: immunoSEQ multiplex PCR; TCRdb lists only in-frame clones, some missing. That table furnishes V, J and clone size, whereas the DNA furnished D and trimming. This sample has about 210,000 clones, with around 80% found just once. CDR1 SGHDT and CDR2 YYEEEE come from the germline V gene. CDR3 length equals 15 residues. The V gene end was trimmed by 4 bases and the J gene end by 7 bases; junction bases not matched to a gene: 7. The specimen was peripheral blood. The V and J genes are TRBV5-6 and TRBJ2-5; 13 nucleotides agree with TRBD2. This receptor was obtained from a woman in her 70s with acute or convalescent COVID-19. This CDR3 is CASSLWTSGGGTQYF. In DNA form, the CDR3 reads TGTGCCAGCAGCCTCTGGACTAGCGGGGGTGGGACCCAGTACTTC.